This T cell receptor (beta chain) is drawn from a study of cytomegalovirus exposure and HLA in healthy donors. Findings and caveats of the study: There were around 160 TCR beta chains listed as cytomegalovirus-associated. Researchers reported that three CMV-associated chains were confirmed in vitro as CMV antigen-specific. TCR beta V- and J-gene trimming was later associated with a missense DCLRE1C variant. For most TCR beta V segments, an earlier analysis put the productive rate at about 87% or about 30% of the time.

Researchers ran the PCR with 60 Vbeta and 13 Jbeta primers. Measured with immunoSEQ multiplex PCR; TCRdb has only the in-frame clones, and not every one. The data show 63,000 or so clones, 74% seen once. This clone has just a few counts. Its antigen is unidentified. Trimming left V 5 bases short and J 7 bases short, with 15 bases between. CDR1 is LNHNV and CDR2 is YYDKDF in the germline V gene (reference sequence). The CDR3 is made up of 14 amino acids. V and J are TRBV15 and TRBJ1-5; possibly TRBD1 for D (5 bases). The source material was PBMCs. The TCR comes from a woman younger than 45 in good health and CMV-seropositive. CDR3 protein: CATSGRTSGQPQHF. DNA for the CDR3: TGTGCCACCAGCGGAAGGACATCCGGGCAGCCCCAGCATTTT.